These 19 T cell receptor beta chains were all obtained from the same sample, sequenced in a study of CD8+ T cells in alopecia areata. cDNA prepared by RNA extraction and subsequent reverse transcription served as the template for sequencing. Assay used: immunoSEQ multiplex PCR; TCRdb lists only in-frame clones, some missing. The profile covers 120,000 or so clones, with around two fifths appearing a single time and approximately 3.3% taken by the ten largest. Sequences were obtained from CD4+ T cells sorted from blood. The receptor source for this set is a human donor with alopecia areata.

This chain joins TRBV5-1 and TRBJ2-7; D gene ambiguous. Trimming removed 0 bases at V and 7 bases at J, with 14 bases between. The CDR3 extends over 14 amino acids. Germline loops: CDR1 SGHRS, CDR2 YFSETQ. This CDR3 reads CASSLGDRWGEQYF. The CDR3 bases are TGCGCCAGCAGCTTGGGCGACCGTTGGGGTGAGCAGTACTTC.

V and J are TRBV4-2 and TRBJ1-1, with 7 bases that match TRBD1. The CDR3 is 15 amino acids. V lost 3 bases to trimming and J lost 0 bases; unmatched junction nucleotides: 4. Germline V gives CDR1 LGHNA, CDR2 YNFKEQ. CDR3: CASSHSDRVNTEAFF. CDR3 sequence (DNA): TGTGCCAGCAGCCATTCTGACAGGGTGAACACTGAAGCTTTCTTT.

The gene calls are TRBV5-1 and TRBJ2-5; TRBD1 is a possible D gene (6 bases). CDR3 length: 12 residues. V gave up 4 bases and J gave up 5 bases, with 9 bases separating them. Germline values: CDR1 SGHRS, CDR2 YFSETQ. The CDR3 DNA reads TGCGCCAGCAGCCCTAGGGGGGAGACCCAGTACTTC. Translating it yields CASSPRGETQYF.

The rearrangement links TRBV5-1 to TRBJ1-5, with D possibly TRBD1 on 5 matching bases. From germline, CDR1 is SGHRS and CDR2 YFSETQ. CDR3 length: 15 residues. Trimming removed 3 bases from V and 4 bases from J, with 14 bases in between. The CDR3 is CASSYEPGKNQPQHF. The DNA of the CDR3 is TGCGCCAGCAGCTACGAACCAGGGAAAAATCAGCCCCAGCATTTT.

This chain links TRBV29-1 with TRBJ2-1; D ambiguous. The CDR3 totals 14 residues. V gave up 7 bases and J gave up 2 bases, with 15 bases separating them. Germline V lookup: CDR1 SQVTM, CDR2 ANQGSEA. The CDR3 loop reads CSEVPPGPYNEQFF. As DNA, the CDR3 is TGCAGCGAGGTACCCCCAGGTCCCTACAATGAGCAGTTCTTC.

This clone was observed a single time. The rearrangement links TRBV4-1 to TRBJ2-5; 8 bases are a match to TRBD1. After removal of 4 bases from V and 5 bases from J, the junction contained 12 bases not matched to a gene. This CDR3 has 16 amino acids. Looked up from germline, CDR1 is MGHRA and CDR2 is YSYEKL. This CDR3 is CASSLEGQGVRETQYF. Written as DNA, the CDR3 is TGCGCCAGCAGCCTAGAAGGACAGGGAGTTAGGGAGACCCAGTACTTC.

The rearrangement links TRBV4-2 to TRBJ2-7, with D maybe TRBD1 (6 bases). This CDR3 has 14 amino acids. CDR1 is LGHNA and CDR2 is YNFKEQ in the germline V gene. The V end was cut by 0 bases, the J end by 8 bases, with 14 bases between. Here the CDR3 DNA reads TGTGCCAGCAGCCAAGAAGATCGCAGGGGCCAGCAGTACTTC. It yields the protein CASSQEDRRGQQYF.

The chain is built from TRBV10-3 and TRBJ2-1; no reliable D call. This CDR3 has 13 residues. V was shortened by 3 bases and J by 5 bases, with 8 bases between the two germline ends. Germline lookup yields CDR1 ENHRY and CDR2 SYGVKD. CDR3 sequence: CAISEPNDNEQFF. CDR3 bases: TGTGCCATCAGTGAACCGAATGACAATGAGCAGTTCTTC.

The chain is built from TRBV4-2 and TRBJ2-5, with D possibly being TRBD2 (5 bases). V was clipped by 2 bases and J by 4 bases, with 8 bases between them. This CDR3 spans 13 amino acids. CDR1 LGHNA and CDR2 YNFKEQ come from the germline V gene. CDR3 amino acids: CASSQTRSETQYF. The CDR3 DNA sequence: TGTGCCAGCAGCCAAACTAGATCAGAGACCCAGTACTTC.

The CDR3 DNA follows: TGCAGCGTTGGAGTTGGGTCTAGCACAGATACGCAGTATTTT. This sequence encodes CSVGVGSSTDTQYF. The V gene is TRBV29-1, the J gene TRBJ2-3; D ambiguous. The CDR3 is made up of 14 amino acids. Germline lookup yields CDR1 SQVTM and CDR2 ANQGSEA. V lost 4 bases and J lost 0, with 11 bases in between.

This clone was counted a few times. This chain uses TRBV14 with TRBJ1-1; D not resolved. Trimming left V 4 bases short and J 3 bases short, with 9 bases between. CDR1 SGHDN and CDR2 FVKESK come from the germline V gene. This CDR3 is 13 amino acids long. CDR3 residues: CASSPRRHTEAFF. The CDR3 DNA follows: TGTGCCAGCAGCCCCCGAAGACACACTGAAGCTTTCTTT.

The chain carries TRBV30 and TRBJ2-7, with no clear D. The CDR3 runs 14 residues. CDR1 and CDR2 from the germline V gene are GTSNPN and SVGIG (reference sequence). V lost 8 bases and J 7 bases, leaving 24 bases between the germline ends. The CDR3 spells CAHARPEHPWEQYF. In nucleotides, the CDR3 is TGTGCCCACGCCCGGCCAGAGCACCCTTGGGAGCAGTACTTC. The variable domain in full, with the rest retrieved from reference TRBV30 and TRBJ2-7, is SQTIHQWPATLVQPVGSPLSLECTVEGTSNPNLYWYRQAAGRGLQLLFYSVGIGQISSEVPQNLSASRPQDRQFILSSKKLLLSDSGFYLCAHARPEHPWEQYFGPGTRLTVT.

The table lists this clone with a few counts. This sequence joins TRBV6-6 and TRBJ2-3; tentative D call: TRBD1 (6 bases). CDR3 length: 11 residues. Germline V gene sequence: CDR1 MNHNY, CDR2 SVGAGI (reference sequence). V lost 5 bases and J 11 bases, leaving 11 bases between the germline ends. The CDR3 DNA sequence: TGTGCCAGCAGTATCAAGGGGGAGCAGTATTTT. Translated: CASSIKGEQYF.

The V gene is TRBV7-8, the J gene TRBJ2-5; maybe TRBD2 (6 bases). V lost 10 bases to trimming and J lost 7 bases, with 19 bases between them. The CDR3 runs 13 residues. The germline V gene encodes CDR1 SGHVS and CDR2 FQNEAQ. For the CDR3, the DNA is TGTGCCATTGGGGGACTGGACCCACGGACCCAGTACTTC. Its protein product is CAIGGLDPRTQYF. Drawing the rest from reference TRBV7-8 and TRBJ2-5, the complete variable domain is GAGVSQSPRYKVAKRGQDVALRCDPISGHVSLFWYQQALGQGPEFLTYFQNEAQLDKSGLPSDRFFAERPEGSVSTLKIQRTQQEDSAVYLCAIGGLDPRTQYFGPGTRLLVL.

CDR3 region: CASTENYGYTF. The CDR3 DNA reads TGTGCCAGTACGGAGAACTATGGCTACACCTTC. V and J are TRBV19 and TRBJ1-2; D gene ambiguous. Germline V CDR1 and CDR2: LNHDA, SQIVND (reference sequence). The CDR3 is 11 amino acids. Trimming took 7 bases from V and 2 from J, leaving 5 bases between them.

The rearrangement joins TRBV28 to TRBJ1-1, with D possibly matching TRBD1 (5 bases). Trimming pared 7 bases from V and 1 base from J, leaving 19 bases between. The length of the CDR3 is 16 residues. Germline CDR1 MDHEN, CDR2 SYDVKM. The CDR3 spells CASTPGPGKRNTEAFF. CDR3 nucleotides: TGTGCCAGCACCCCAGGGCCAGGTAAAAGGAACACTGAAGCTTTCTTT.

This clone was seen a few times. This sequence joins TRBV28 and TRBJ2-4; the D gene is possibly TRBD1 (5 bases). V lost 8 bases and J lost 0, with 11 bases in between. The CDR3 length is 14 residues. Germline V CDR1 and CDR2: MDHEN, SYDVKM. The CDR3, as DNA: TGTGCCAGCCGACCAGGGCTAGCCAAAAACATTCAGTACTTC. Encoded protein: CASRPGLAKNIQYF.

This clone was counted only a few times. This chain joins TRBV19 and TRBJ1-2; 8 bases match TRBD1. The CDR3 sequence is 14 residues long. Germline lookup yields CDR1 LNHDA and CDR2 SQIVND (reference sequence). V trimming: 7 bases; J trimming: 3 bases; junction bases outside the gene matches: 7. The CDR3 is CASIKGTGDYGYTF. CDR3 sequence (DNA): TGTGCCAGTATCAAGGGGACAGGTGACTATGGCTACACCTTC.

The chain links TRBV29-1 to TRBJ1-1; D remains ambiguous. The CDR3 spans 13 residues. Germline V gene lookup returns CDR1 SQVTM and CDR2 ANQGSEA. V was clipped by 2 bases and J by 1 base, with 8 bases between them. CDR3 nucleotides: TGCAGCGTTGAACTTCGCTCGAACACTGAAGCTTTCTTT. It yields the protein CSVELRSNTEAFF.